These 5 T cell receptor beta chains originate from one sample sequenced in a study of T cell repertoires in cytomegalovirus infection. Via MiXCR, TCRdb re-called the reads, giving one row per CDR3 protein. The table lists about 920,000 distinct CDR3 sequences, under 40% of them singletons. No antigen has been assigned to these receptors. The material sequenced was cultured CD8+ T cells from PBMCs, taken from culture after CMV antigen stimulation. The receptor set was obtained from a human donor in good health (CMV status not recorded). Some clones in this sample may be carry-over from other donors' samples.

The chain joins TRBV9 to TRBJ1-1, with 9 bases identical to TRBD1. Trimming cost V 7 bases and J 3 bases; bases outside gene matches: 10. Germline-derived CDR1 and CDR2 are SGDLS and YYNGEE. The CDR3 covers 15 residues. CDR3 region: CASGRVRQGDTEAFF. The CDR3 DNA reads TGTGCCAGCGGGAGAGTTAGACAGGGGGACACTGAAGCTTTCTTT.

This clonotype was seen repeatedly, ten times or more. The chain carries TRBV7-2 and TRBJ2-3; D might be TRBD1 (6 bases). Germline loops: CDR1 SGHTA, CDR2 FQGNSA. The CDR3 runs 15 residues. V was pared by 5 bases and J by 0 bases, with 12 bases between. CDR3 sequence (DNA): TGTGCCAGCAGCCCAGGGACATCTAGCACAGATACGCAGTATTTT. Protein: CASSPGTSSTDTQYF.

This clonotype was found many times. This chain connects TRBV7-2 to TRBJ2-7; D may correspond to TRBD1 or TRBD2 (6 bases each). V lost 1 base and J lost 6, with 13 bases in between. Germline V CDR1 and CDR2: SGHTA, FQGNSA. The CDR3 extends over 14 amino acids. The CDR3 region has the DNA TGTGCCAGCAGCTTAGGGGGGGCCTTTTCCGAGCAGTACTTC. This translates into CASSLGGAFSEQYF.

CDR3 region: CASSETVRYGYTF. CDR3 DNA sequence: TGTGCCAGCAGCGAGACAGTCCGCTATGGCTACACCTTC. The rearrangement links TRBV6-8 to TRBJ1-2; TRBD1 might be the D (5 bases). CDR1 MNHGY and CDR2 SAAAGT come from the germline V gene. This CDR3 has 13 residues. With 6 bases removed from V and 4 bases from J, the gap between germline ends came to 12 bases.

Here the CDR3 reads CASSDANRGNEQYV. Here the CDR3 DNA reads TGTGCCAGCAGTGATGCAAACAGGGGAAACGAGCAGTACGTC. The rearrangement joins TRBV2 to TRBJ2-7; TRBD1 matches at 7 bases. The length of the CDR3 is 14 residues. CDR1 and CDR2 from the germline V gene are SNHLY and FYNNEI. V shed 3 bases, J shed 5 bases, and the junction held 7 bases outside the gene matches.